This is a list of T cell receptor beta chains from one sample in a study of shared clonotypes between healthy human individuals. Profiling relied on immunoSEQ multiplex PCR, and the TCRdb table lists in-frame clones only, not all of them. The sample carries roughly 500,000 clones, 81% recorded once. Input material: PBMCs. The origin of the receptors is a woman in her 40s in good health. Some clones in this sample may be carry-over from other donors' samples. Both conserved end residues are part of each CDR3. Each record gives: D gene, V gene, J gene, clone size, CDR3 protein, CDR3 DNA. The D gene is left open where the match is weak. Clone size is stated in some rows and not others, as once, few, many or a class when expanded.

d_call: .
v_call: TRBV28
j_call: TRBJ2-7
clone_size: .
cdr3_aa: CASSFQAYEQYF
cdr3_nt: TGTGCCAGCAGTTTCCAGGCCTACGAGCAGTACTTC

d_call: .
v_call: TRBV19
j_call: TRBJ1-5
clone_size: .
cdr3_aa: CASSIGGSSDPQHF
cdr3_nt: TGTGCCAGTAGTATAGGTGGGTCATCCGACCCCCAGCATTTT

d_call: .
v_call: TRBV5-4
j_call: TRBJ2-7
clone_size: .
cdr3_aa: CASSQSGSGIYEQYF
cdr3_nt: TGTGCCAGCAGCCAGTCGGGAAGCGGCATTTACGAGCAGTACTTC

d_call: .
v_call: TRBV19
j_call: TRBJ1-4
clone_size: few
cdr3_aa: CASTSRTEPNEKLFF
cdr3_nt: TGTGCCAGTACCTCTAGGACGGAACCGAATGAAAAACTGTTTTTT

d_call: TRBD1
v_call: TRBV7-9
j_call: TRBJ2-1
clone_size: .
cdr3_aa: CASSLGTATDEQFF
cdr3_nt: TGTGCCAGCAGCTTGGGGACAGCGACAGATGAGCAGTTCTTC

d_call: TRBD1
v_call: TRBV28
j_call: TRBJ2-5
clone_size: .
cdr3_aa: CASSPGTENQETQYF
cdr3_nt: TGTGCCAGCAGTCCCGGGACAGAGAACCAAGAGACCCAGTACTTC

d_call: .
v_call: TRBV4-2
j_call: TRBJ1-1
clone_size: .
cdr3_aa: CASSRDLNTEAFF
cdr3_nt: TGTGCCAGCAGCCGGGACCTTAACACTGAAGCTTTCTTT

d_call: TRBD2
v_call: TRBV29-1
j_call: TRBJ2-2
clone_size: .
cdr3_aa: CSVGTSGGGELFF
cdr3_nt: TGCAGCGTTGGGACTAGTGGAGGCGGGGAGCTGTTTTTT

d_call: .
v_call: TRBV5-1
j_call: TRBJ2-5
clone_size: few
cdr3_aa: CASSPQGETQYF
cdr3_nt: TGCGCCAGCAGCCCCCAGGGGGAGACCCAGTACTTC

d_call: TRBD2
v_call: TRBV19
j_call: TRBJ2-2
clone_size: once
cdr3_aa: CASTKGLAGYTGELFF
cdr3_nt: TGTGCCAGTACCAAGGGACTAGCGGGATACACCGGGGAGCTGTTTTTT

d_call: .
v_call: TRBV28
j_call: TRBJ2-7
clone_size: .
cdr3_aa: CASFSPASYEQYF
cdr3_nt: TGTGCCAGCTTTAGTCCAGCCTCCTACGAGCAGTACTTC

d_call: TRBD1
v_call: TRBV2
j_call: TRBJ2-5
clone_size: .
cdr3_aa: CASPLRDRRETQYF
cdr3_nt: TGTGCCAGCCCCCTCCGGGACAGGCGGGAGACCCAGTACTTC

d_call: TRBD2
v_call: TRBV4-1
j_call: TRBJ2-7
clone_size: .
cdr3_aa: CASSQGAFRLAGVEQYF
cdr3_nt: TGCGCCAGCAGCCAAGGAGCTTTTCGGCTAGCGGGAGTCGAGCAGTACTTC

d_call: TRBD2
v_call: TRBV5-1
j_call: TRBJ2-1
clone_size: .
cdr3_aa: CASSFVAGEQFF
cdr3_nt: TGCGCCAGCAGCTTTGTAGCGGGTGAGCAGTTCTTC

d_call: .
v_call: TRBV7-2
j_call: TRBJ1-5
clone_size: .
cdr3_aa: CASSLSRGLVQPQHF
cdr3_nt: TGTGCCAGCAGCTTGTCCCGGGGGCTGGTTCAGCCCCAGCATTTT

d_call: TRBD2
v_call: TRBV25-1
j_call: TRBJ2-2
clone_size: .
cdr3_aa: CASSPAGEAGELFF
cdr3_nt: TGTGCCAGCAGTCCAGCGGGAGAAGCCGGGGAGCTGTTTTTT

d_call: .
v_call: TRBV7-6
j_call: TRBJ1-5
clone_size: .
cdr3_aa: CASSPDGSNQPQHF
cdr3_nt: TGTGCCAGCAGCCCGGACGGGAGCAATCAGCCCCAGCATTTT

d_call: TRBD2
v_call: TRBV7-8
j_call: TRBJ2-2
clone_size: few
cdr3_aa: CASSPQGLAGGELFF
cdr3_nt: TGTGCCAGCAGCCCCCAGGGACTAGCGGGAGGGGAGCTGTTTTTT

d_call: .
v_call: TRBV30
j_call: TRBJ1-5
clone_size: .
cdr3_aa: CAWSVQGSQPQHF
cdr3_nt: TGTGCCTGGAGTGTACAGGGATCTCAGCCCCAGCATTTT

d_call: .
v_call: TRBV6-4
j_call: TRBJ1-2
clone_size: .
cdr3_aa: CASRRKQGSGYTF
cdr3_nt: TGTGCCAGCAGGAGGAAACAGGGTTCTGGCTACACCTTC

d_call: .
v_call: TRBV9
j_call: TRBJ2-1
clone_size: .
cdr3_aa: CASSLNRDYNEQFF
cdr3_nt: TGTGCCAGCAGCCTCAACCGGGACTACAATGAGCAGTTCTTC

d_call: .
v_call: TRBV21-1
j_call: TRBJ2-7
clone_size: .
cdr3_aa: CASSKVERVGEQYF
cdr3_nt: TGTGCCAGCAGCAAAGTGGAGAGGGTTGGGGAGCAGTACTTC

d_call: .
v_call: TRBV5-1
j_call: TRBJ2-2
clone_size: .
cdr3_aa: CATRTEANTGELFF
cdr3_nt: TGCGCCACTAGGACAGAGGCTAACACCGGGGAGCTGTTTTTT

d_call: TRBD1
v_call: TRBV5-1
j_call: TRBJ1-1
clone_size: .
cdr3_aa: CASSLISGTGDTEAFF
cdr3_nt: TGCGCCAGCAGCTTAATTTCCGGGACAGGGGACACTGAAGCTTTCTTT

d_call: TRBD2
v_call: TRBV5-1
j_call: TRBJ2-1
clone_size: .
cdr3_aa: CASSYNGRTYNEQFF
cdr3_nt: TGCGCCAGCAGCTATAACGGGAGGACCTACAATGAGCAGTTCTTC

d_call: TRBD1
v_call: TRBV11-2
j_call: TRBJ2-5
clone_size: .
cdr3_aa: CASSQGVGQETQYF
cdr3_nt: TGTGCCAGCAGCCAGGGGGTAGGGCAAGAGACCCAGTACTTC

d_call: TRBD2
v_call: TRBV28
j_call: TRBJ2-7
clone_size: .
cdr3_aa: CASSSLPRREGLFVHEQYF
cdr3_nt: TGTGCCAGCAGTTCCCTTCCCCGGCGGGAGGGCCTTTTCGTGCACGAGCAGTACTTC

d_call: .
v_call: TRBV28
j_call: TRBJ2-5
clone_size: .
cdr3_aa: CASSLVGGFAETQYF
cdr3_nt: TGTGCCAGCAGTTTGGTGGGAGGTTTTGCAGAGACCCAGTACTTC

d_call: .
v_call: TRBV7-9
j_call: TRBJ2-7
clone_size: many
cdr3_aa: CASSTKTVEGYEQYF
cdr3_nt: TGTGCCAGCAGCACCAAGACAGTCGAGGGCTACGAGCAGTACTTC

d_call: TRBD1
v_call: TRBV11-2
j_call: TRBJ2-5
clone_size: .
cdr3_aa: CASSLERGQKTQYF
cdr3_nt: TGTGCCAGCAGCTTAGAAAGGGGGCAGAAGACCCAGTACTTC

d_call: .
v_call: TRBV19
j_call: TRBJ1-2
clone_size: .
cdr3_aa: CASSIDRPSLHYGYTF
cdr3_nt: TGTGCCAGTAGTATAGATCGACCGTCCCTCCACTATGGCTACACCTTC

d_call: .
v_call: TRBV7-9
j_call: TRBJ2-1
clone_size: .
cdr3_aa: CASSLGLGNEQFF
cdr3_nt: TGTGCCAGCAGCTTAGGTCTTGGTAATGAGCAGTTCTTC

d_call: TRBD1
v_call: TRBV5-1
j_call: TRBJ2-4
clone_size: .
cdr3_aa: CASRPGQGRPGRPLAKNIQYF
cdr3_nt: TGCGCCAGCAGGCCGGGACAGGGTCGCCCGGGCCGGCCACTAGCCAAAAACATTCAGTACTTC

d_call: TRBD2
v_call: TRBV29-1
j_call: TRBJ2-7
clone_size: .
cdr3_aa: CSAGLADGEQYF
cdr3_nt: TGCAGCGCTGGACTAGCGGACGGGGAGCAGTACTTC

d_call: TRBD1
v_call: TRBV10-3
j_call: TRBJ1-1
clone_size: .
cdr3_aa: CAISSGTANTEAFF
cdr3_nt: TGTGCCATCAGTTCCGGGACAGCCAACACTGAAGCTTTCTTT

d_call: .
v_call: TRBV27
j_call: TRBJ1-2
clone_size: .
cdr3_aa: CASSDDSRGYTF
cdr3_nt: TGTGCCAGCAGTGACGACTCTCGCGGCTACACCTTC

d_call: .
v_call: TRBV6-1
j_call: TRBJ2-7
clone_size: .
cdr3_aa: CASRQGRGYEQYF
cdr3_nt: TGTGCCAGCAGACAGGGCCGGGGATACGAGCAGTACTTC

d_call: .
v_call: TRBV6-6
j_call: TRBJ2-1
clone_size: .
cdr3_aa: CASSYLDATNEQFF
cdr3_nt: TGTGCCAGCAGTTACCTCGACGCGACCAATGAGCAGTTCTTC

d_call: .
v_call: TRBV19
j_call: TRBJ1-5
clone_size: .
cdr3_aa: CASSIYNSNQPQHF
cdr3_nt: TGTGCCAGTAGTATTTACAATAGCAATCAGCCCCAGCATTTT

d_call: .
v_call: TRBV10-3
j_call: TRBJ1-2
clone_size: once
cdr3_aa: CAISPDLAYGYTF
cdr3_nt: TGTGCCATCAGCCCCGATTTGGCCTATGGCTACACCTTC

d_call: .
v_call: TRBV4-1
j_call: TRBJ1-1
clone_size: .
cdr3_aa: CASSPRNRGGAFF
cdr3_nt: TGCGCCAGCAGCCCGAGAAATCGTGGAGGAGCTTTCTTT

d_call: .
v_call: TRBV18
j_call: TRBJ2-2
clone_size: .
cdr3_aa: CASSPEVGRAGELFF
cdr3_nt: TGTGCCAGCTCACCAGAAGTAGGTCGGGCCGGGGAGCTGTTTTTT

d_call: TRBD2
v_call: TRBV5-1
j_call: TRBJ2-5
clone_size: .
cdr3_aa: CASSLEASGPQETQYF
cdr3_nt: TGCGCCAGCAGCTTGGAGGCTAGCGGCCCACAAGAGACCCAGTACTTC

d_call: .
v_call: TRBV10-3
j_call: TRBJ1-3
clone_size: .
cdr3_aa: CAISDTANTIYF
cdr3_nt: TGTGCCATCAGTGATACGGCTAACACCATATATTTT

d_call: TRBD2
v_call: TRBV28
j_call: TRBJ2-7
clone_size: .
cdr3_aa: CASSFRGLAHSSSYEQYF
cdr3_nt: TGTGCCAGCAGTTTCAGGGGACTAGCGCATAGTAGCTCCTACGAGCAGTACTTC

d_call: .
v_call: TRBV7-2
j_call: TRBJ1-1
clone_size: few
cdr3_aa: CASTKWDTRTEAFF
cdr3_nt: TGTGCCAGCACCAAGTGGGACACTCGAACTGAAGCTTTCTTT

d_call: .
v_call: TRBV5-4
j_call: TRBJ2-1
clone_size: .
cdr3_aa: CASSLMASSGDEQFF
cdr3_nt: TGTGCCAGCAGCTTGATGGCATCCAGTGGGGATGAGCAGTTCTTC

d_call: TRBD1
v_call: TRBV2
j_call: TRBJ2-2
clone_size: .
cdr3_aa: CASSGTGATGELFF
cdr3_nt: TGTGCCAGCAGTGGGACAGGGGCTACCGGGGAGCTGTTTTTT

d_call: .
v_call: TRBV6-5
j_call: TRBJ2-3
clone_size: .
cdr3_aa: CASSLGSADTQYF
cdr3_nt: TGTGCCAGCAGCCTCGGATCGGCAGATACGCAGTATTTT

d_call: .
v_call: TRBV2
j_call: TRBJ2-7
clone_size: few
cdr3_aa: CASRLGGISYEQYF
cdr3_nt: TGTGCCAGCCGTCTAGGGGGTATAAGCTACGAGCAGTACTTC

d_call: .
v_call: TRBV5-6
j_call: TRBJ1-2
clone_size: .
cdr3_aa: CASSLHGGYTF
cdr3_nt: TGTGCCAGCAGCTTACACGGGGGCTACACCTTC

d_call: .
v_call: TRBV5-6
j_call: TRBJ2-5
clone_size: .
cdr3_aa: CASSTWTENQETQYF
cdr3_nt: TGTGCCAGCAGCACATGGACAGAGAATCAAGAGACCCAGTACTTC

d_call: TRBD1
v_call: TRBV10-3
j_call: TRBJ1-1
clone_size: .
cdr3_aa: CATQTQGAGTEAFF
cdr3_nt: TGTGCCACCCAAACTCAGGGGGCTGGCACTGAAGCTTTCTTT

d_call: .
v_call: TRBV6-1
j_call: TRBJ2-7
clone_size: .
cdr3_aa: CASSEGGEWSYEQYF
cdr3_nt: TGTGCCAGCAGTGAAGGGGGGGAATGGTCCTACGAGCAGTACTTC

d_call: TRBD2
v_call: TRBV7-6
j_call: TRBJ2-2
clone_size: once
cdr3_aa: CASSSAPGTSGRGRTGELFF
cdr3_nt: TGTGCCAGCAGCTCGGCCCCCGGGACTAGCGGGAGAGGGCGGACCGGGGAGCTGTTTTTT

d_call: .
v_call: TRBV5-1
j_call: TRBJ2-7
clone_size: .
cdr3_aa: CASSNSPSQLSYEQYF
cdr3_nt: TGCGCCAGCAGCAACTCCCCCTCCCAGCTCTCCTACGAGCAGTACTTC

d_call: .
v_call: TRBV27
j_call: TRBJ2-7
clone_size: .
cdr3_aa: CASSYEQYF
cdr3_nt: TGTGCCAGCAGCTACGAGCAGTACTTC

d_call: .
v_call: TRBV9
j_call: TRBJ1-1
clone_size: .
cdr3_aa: CASSVDGTAPEAFF
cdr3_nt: TGTGCCAGCAGCGTAGATGGGACGGCACCCGAAGCTTTCTTT